This T cell receptor (beta chain) is drawn from a study of Ad26.COV2.S vaccination and SARS-CoV-2 variants. Note on this clone: Its specificity is unknown.

V gave up 5 bases and J gave up 5 bases; unmatched junction bases: 1. This CDR3 is built from 13 residues. Germline V gene data show CDR1 as SNHLY and CDR2 as FYNNEI. Study findings and constraints: The study found similar non-spike TCR breadth in vaccine and placebo recipients. Compared with placebo recipients, vaccine recipients had higher spike-specific TCR breadth.

The data were produced by immunoSEQ multiplex PCR, yet TCRdb's version contains in-frame clones alone and is incomplete. This sample has 120,000 to 150,000 clones; just over 85% occur once, and the top ten carry about 5%. The receptor was isolated from a human donor who had recovered from COVID-19. The gene calls are TRBV2 and TRBJ1-4, with 8 bases matching TRBD1. The sequencing here drew on peripheral blood, taken after recovery from COVID-19. The CDR3 reads CASSRDRNEKLFF. The CDR3 DNA is TGTGCCAGCAGTCGGGACAGGAATGAAAAACTGTTTTTT.